This entry is about one TCR beta chain. Its antigen is not identified. CDR3 length: 15 residues. Germline V gives CDR1 DFQATT, CDR2 SNEGSKA (reference sequence). The source of the sample is a study of monozygotic twins with inflammatory bowel disease. General study results and limits: Using the inverse Simpson index, IBD patients had lower TCRbeta diversity than healthy co-twins. People with IBD had fewer clonotypes in common with others than healthy twins did, especially with disease activity.

Through template switching, UMIs that included a 6-nucleotide sample barcode were added. TCRdb reprocessed the 5' RACE reads and stores each CDR3 protein as one record, lacking DNA. The sample totals 300,000 to 400,000 distinct CDR3 sequences; its top ten clones hold 2% to 2.5%. The V and J genes are TRBV20-1 and TRBJ2-1. Sequenced: blood. The sequence was obtained from a human donor with ulcerative colitis or Crohn's disease, or a healthy co-twin of an affected twin (not recorded which). This CDR3 is CSARELDSSRNEQFF.